What follows are 24 T cell receptor beta chains derived from one specimen sequenced in a study of CDR3 diversity in severe acne. TCRdb processed the PCR reads anew with MiXCR; each CDR3 protein has one entry. The sample yields some 90,000 distinct CDR3 sequences, approximately 49% seen once. Sequenced input: blood. The receptors were sampled from a male donor with severe acne vulgaris.

The chain is built from TRBV29-1 and TRBJ2-3; TRBD2 matches at 7 bases. The V gene's germline CDR1 is SQVTM and CDR2 ANQGSEA. CDR3 length: 12 amino acids. V was pared by 6 bases and J by 1 base, with 1 base of the junction left unmatched. The CDR3, as DNA: TGCAGCGTGGGGGGGGGCACAGATACGCAGTATTTT. It is translated as CSVGGGTDTQYF.

This clonotype has more than one count but fewer than ten. Mismatch with germline at one junction end may stem from a read error. The chain has TRBV10-3 and TRBJ1-2; D is unresolved. Germline CDR1 is ENHRY and CDR2 is SYGVKD. The CDR3 spans 11 residues. Written as DNA, the CDR3 is TGTGCCATCAGGGAGTCCTATGGCTACACCTTC. It specifies CAIRESYGYTF.

This clonotype was counted only a few times. This rearrangement joins TRBV24-1 to TRBJ2-2; D ambiguous. The length of the CDR3 is 15 residues. Deletions cut 5 bases from V and 2 bases from J, with 11 bases between. Germline-derived CDR1 and CDR2 are KGHDR and SFDVKD. CDR3 DNA: TGTGCCACCAGTGCTCTTAGATCCAACACCGGGGAGCTGTTTTTT. This translates into CATSALRSNTGELFF.

V usage is TRBV6-5 and J usage is TRBJ2-1, with D unresolved. There are 15 residues in the CDR3. Germline CDR1 reads MNHEY; CDR2 reads SVGAGI. Trimming cost V 0 bases and J 4 bases, with 10 bases left between them. The CDR3 DNA reads TGTGCCAGCAGTTACTCTCCCGGCATTTACAATGAGCAGTTCTTC. It specifies CASSYSPGIYNEQFF.

This clonotype has a count of ten or more. The chain is built from TRBV28 and TRBJ1-5; no definite D call. V lost 3 bases and J 0 bases, leaving 15 bases between the germline ends. This CDR3 is 17 amino acids long. The germline gives CDR1 MDHEN, CDR2 SYDVKM. The CDR3 loop is CASSFVAGYNSNQPQHF. Written as DNA, the CDR3 is TGTGCCAGCAGTTTTGTCGCCGGATACAATAGCAATCAGCCCCAGCATTTT. Filled out from reference TRBV28 and TRBJ1-5, the complete variable domain reads DVKVTQSSRYLVKRTGEKVFLECVQDMDHENMFWYRQDPGLGLRLIYFSYDVKMKEKGDIPEGYSVSREKKERFSLILESASTNQTSMYLCASSFVAGYNSNQPQHFGDGTRLSIL.

With respect to this clonotype: Germline is not matched at one junction end, which may reflect a read error. V and J are TRBV12-3 or TRBV12-4 and TRBJ2-1; 11 positions match TRBD2. The CDR3 contains 16 residues. The CDR3 DNA sequence: TGTGCCAGCAGGTCTATAGCGGGAGGGAGCTACAGTGAGCAGTTCTTC. Translation: CASRSIAGGSYSEQFF.

The rearrangement uses TRBV4-1 and TRBJ2-2, with D possibly matching TRBD2 (7 bases). CDR1 MGHRA and CDR2 YSYEKL come from the germline V gene. The V and J ends lost 3 bases and 0 bases respectively, with 17 bases between them. This CDR3 comprises 18 residues. CDR3 DNA: TGCGCCAGCAGCCAGGGGGGGGCTGGGGCCTCGAACACCGGGGAGCTGTTTTTT. Its protein is CASSQGGAGASNTGELFF.

This clonotype was detected many times. V gene TRBV20-1 combines with J gene TRBJ2-4, with TRBD1 as a possible D gene (5 bases). The CDR3 is made up of 14 amino acids. CDR1 DFQATT and CDR2 SNEGSKA come from the germline V gene (reference sequence). Written as DNA, the CDR3 is TGCAGCCCCCAGGGTGGAATAGCCAAAAACATTCAGTACTTC. As protein: CSPQGGIAKNIQYF.

This clonotype turned up a few times. The rearrangement links TRBV2 to TRBJ1-5; D is unresolved. Germline V gene data show CDR1 as SNHLY and CDR2 as FYNNEI. The V and J ends lost 7 bases and 4 bases respectively, with 11 bases between them. The CDR3 spans 13 residues. Here the CDR3 reads CASTKDLNQPQHF. CDR3 bases: TGTGCCAGCACCAAGGACCTGAATCAGCCCCAGCATTTT. The whole variable domain, remainder taken from reference TRBV2 and TRBJ1-5, is EPEVTQTPSHQVTQMGQEVILRCVPISNHLYFYWYRQILGQKVEFLVSFYNNEISEKSEIFDDQFSVERPDGSNFTLKIRSTKLEDSAMYFCASTKDLNQPQHFGDGTRLSIL.

The chain links TRBV6-5 to TRBJ1-2; TRBD1 might be the D (6 bases). The V gene's germline CDR1 is MNHEY and CDR2 SVGAGI. The CDR3 is made up of 17 amino acids. V lost 8 bases and J lost 4, with 26 bases in between. CDR3 protein: CASSFGGRTEQRYGYTF. In DNA form, the CDR3 reads TGTGCCAGCTCCTTCGGGGGGCGGACAGAGCAGCGCTATGGCTACACCTTC.

On this clonotype itself: One end of the junction varies from germline; a read error may be responsible. The chain links TRBV7-2 to TRBJ2-7, with D maybe TRBD1 (6 bases). This CDR3 is 16 amino acids long. The germline gives CDR1 SGHTA, CDR2 FQGNSA. The CDR3 bases are TGTGCCAGCAGCTCCGGACAGCTCCCCTCTCCCTACGAGCAGTGCTTC. Protein: CASSSGQLPSPYEQCF.

This chain joins TRBV2 and TRBJ2-5; D is possibly TRBD2 (5 bases). This CDR3 contains 12 residues. Per germline, CDR1 SNHLY and CDR2 FYNNEI. V dropped 6 bases and J dropped 4 bases, with 9 bases sitting between them. CDR3 sequence reads: CASRGGPETQYF. In DNA form, the CDR3 reads TGTGCCAGCAGGGGCGGGCCAGAGACCCAGTACTTC.

This clonotype appeared many times. For the CDR3, the DNA is TGCAGTGCTCGCATCCTAGCGGGAGTAACAGATACGCAGTATTTT. As protein: CSARILAGVTDTQYF. The chain links TRBV20-1 to TRBJ2-3; 10 bases are shared with TRBD2. J lost 3 bases, V lost 5 bases, and 8 bases had no gene match. The CDR3 contains 15 residues. Per the germline V gene, CDR1 is DFQATT and CDR2 is SNEGSKA (reference sequence).

V and J are TRBV7-9 and TRBJ2-3; 14 nucleotides align to TRBD2. V dropped 7 bases and J dropped 6; count of bases not matched to a gene: 12. The germline gives CDR1 SEHNR, CDR2 FQNEAQ (reference sequence). The CDR3 covers 17 residues. As DNA, the CDR3 is TGTGCCAGCAAAGGGACTAGCGGGAGTCTGGGTGCGGATACGCAGTATTTT. Protein product: CASKGTSGSLGADTQYF.

CDR3 bases: TGTGCCAGCAGCCTAGTAAGTGGGACAGTTCGCTACGAGCAGTACTTC. It specifies CASSLVSGTVRYEQYF. The genes are TRBV11-1 and TRBJ2-7; TRBD1 matches at 7 bases. The V and J ends lost 5 bases and 3 bases, in that order; junction bases with no gene match: 13. Germline-derived CDR1 and CDR2 are SGHAT and FQDESV (reference sequence). The CDR3 contains 16 residues. Complete variable domain (other parts from reference TRBV11-1 and TRBJ2-7): EAEVAQSPRYKITEKSQAVAFWCDPISGHATLYWYRQILGQGPELLVQFQDESVVDDSQLPKDRFSAERLKGVDSTLKIQPAELGDSAMYLCASSLVSGTVRYEQYFGPGTRLTVT.

In regard to this clonotype: Just one base apart from a much larger clone, this may be a read error. The rearrangement joins TRBV11-2 to TRBJ2-7; TRBD2 matches 14 bases. V lost 5 bases and J lost 0; bases outside the gene matches: 3. There are 16 residues in the CDR3. In germline, CDR1 is SGHAT, CDR2 FQNNGV. In DNA, the CDR3 is TGTGCCAGCAGCGAGACTAGCGGGGGGGCCTCCTACGAGCAGTACGTC. Translated: CASSETSGGASYEQYV.

This clonotype was seen a few times. This chain links TRBV11-2 with TRBJ1-1, with D possibly matching TRBD1 (6 bases). Germline V CDR1 and CDR2: SGHAT, FQNNGV. Between the trimmed V and J ends, which lost 5 bases and 4 bases, there was a span of 17 bases. This CDR3 has 15 residues. The CDR3 here is CASSQTGNIGTEAFF. DNA for the CDR3: TGTGCCAGCAGCCAAACAGGGAATATTGGCACTGAAGCTTTCTTT.

As for this clonotype: The CDR3 ends on some other residue instead of the conserved phenylalanine or tryptophan, so this is likely a read error. The chain uses TRBV29-1 and TRBJ1-1, with D possibly matching TRBD1 (6 bases). The CDR3 runs 13 residues. Germline V CDR1 and CDR2: SQVTM, ANQGSEA. Trimming took off 7 bases at V and 1 base at J, with 13 bases between the two ends. DNA for the CDR3: TGCAGCGCTTGGGACAATCGGAACACTGAAGCTTTCCTT. Translating gives CSAWDNRNTEAFL.

This clonotype was observed a few times. The CDR3 sequence: CATRHGGNTEAFF. The CDR3 DNA sequence: TGTGCCACCCGACATGGGGGCAACACTGAAGCTTTCTTT. The chain has TRBV24-1 and TRBJ1-1, with a tentative D call TRBD1 (6 bases). In germline, CDR1 is KGHDR, CDR2 SFDVKD. This CDR3 region has 13 residues. Trimming took off 9 bases at V and 2 bases at J, with 12 bases between the two ends.

The sample holds many counts of this clonotype. The CDR3 sequence is CASSQDLASGNREQYF. CDR3 nucleotides: TGCGCCAGCAGCCAAGATCTGGCTAGCGGGAACCGCGAGCAGTACTTC. The V and J genes are TRBV4-3 and TRBJ2-7; 9 nucleotides align to TRBD2. The CDR3 runs to 16 residues. V lost 0 bases and J lost 6; bases outside the gene matches: 9. Germline assignment: CDR1 LGHNA and CDR2 YSLEER.

This clonotype appeared many times. The CDR3, as DNA: TGTGCCAGCAGTGAGTGCAGGGGCAGCTCCTACGAGCAGTACTTC. Its translation: CASSECRGSSYEQYF. The chain uses TRBV2 and TRBJ2-7; D is perhaps TRBD1 (6 bases). V gave up 3 bases and J gave up 0 bases, with 12 bases separating them. The CDR3 runs to 15 residues. The germline V gene has CDR1 SNHLY and CDR2 FYNNEI.

On this clonotype itself: Since a much larger clone is just one base distant, this may be a read error. The genes are TRBV5-6 and TRBJ2-7; 9 bases match TRBD1. This CDR3 contains 14 residues. Germline V gives CDR1 SGHDT, CDR2 YYEEEE. V gave up 3 bases and J gave up 5 bases; unmatched junction bases: 6. The DNA for the CDR3 is TGTGCCAGCAGCTGGGACAGGGCGGGGAACGAGCAGTACTTC. This encodes CASSWDRAGNEQYF. Complete variable domain (other parts from reference TRBV5-6 and TRBJ2-7): DAGVTQSPTHLIKTRGQQVTLRCSPKSGHDTVSWYQQALGQGPQFIFQYYEEEERQRGNFPDRFSGHQFPNYSSELNVNALLLGDSALYLCASSWDRAGNEQYFGPGTRLTVT.

A few counts support this clonotype. The chain couples TRBV19 to TRBJ1-1, with D perhaps matching TRBD1 (6 bases). CDR3 size: 14 residues. Trimming shortened V by 5 bases and J by 1 base, and 11 bases separated the two germline ends. Germline V gene sequence: CDR1 LNHDA, CDR2 SQIVND (reference sequence). The CDR3 loop is CASSRQETNTEAFF. The CDR3, as DNA: TGTGCCAGTAGTCGACAGGAGACGAACACTGAAGCTTTCTTT.

The chain links TRBV4-3 to TRBJ1-3; 9 bases align to TRBD1. The germline V gene has CDR1 LGHNA and CDR2 YSLEER. This CDR3 is built from 15 residues. V trimming: 1 base; J trimming: 7 bases; junction bases outside the gene matches: 5. For the CDR3, the DNA is TGCGCCAGCAGCCAAGGTTCAGGACAGGGGAACACCATATATTTT. Its translation is CASSQGSGQGNTIYF.